This T cell receptor beta chain was identified in a study of metastatic and nonmetastatic thyroid tumors (dated by TCRdb to 2018 to 2020). In the study overall: The researchers compared repertoires between peripheral blood samples and tumor or nodule tissue samples from patients with malignant or benign thyroid disease.

Libraries came from PCR. TCRdb names Illumina HiSeq 4000 as the instrument used. High-throughput sequencing was used to profile the TCR beta-chain CDR3 region of every patient. The study's processing was this. CDR3 differences across clinicopathological groups were used to build a classifier for discriminating distant-metastatic papillary thyroid cancer patients. Repertoire diversity was assessed with the Shannon index, and tumor-blood repertoire similarity with the Morisita-Horn index. TCRdb took the public reads, trimmed them with fastp at Q25, ran MiXCR for clone calling and kept in-frame beta chains. It is TCRdb's table, rather than the study itself, that gives the V and J calls and clone size. The sample table holds approximately 12,000 clones, of which roughly a quarter were seen once. 15% to 20% of the sample belongs to the ten largest clones. Before undergoing thyroid surgery, none of the patients had been given any kind of treatment. Patient clinical samples collected from about 2011 to 2018 were retrospectively analysed using T-cell receptor beta sequencing.

This clone was seen repeatedly, ten times or more. Its antigen is unknown. No base qualities exist here, and no much larger clone lies one base off it. CDR1 SGHAT and CDR2 FQDESV were looked up in the germline V gene (reference sequence). V is pruned by 1 base and J by 2 bases, leaving 6 bases of the junction without a gene match. From the cysteine through the phenylalanine, the CDR3 covers 16 amino acids. CDR3 DNA is the only sequence kept; it has 48 bases, read in frame from the first base. Results and caveats for the whole study, not just this receptor: In both blood and tumor samples, malignant tumors were reported to have significantly higher TCR beta diversity than benign nodules.

Sequencing was performed on tumor tissue. This sequence originates from a female donor with papillary thyroid cancer or a benign thyroid nodule (not recorded which). Some clones in this sample may be carry-over from other donors' samples. The chain couples TRBV11-1 to TRBJ2-3, and TRBD1 aligns with 7 junction nucleotides. The CDR3 region: CASSLGSTGSTDTQYF. In nucleotide form, the sequence is TGTGCCAGCAGCTTAGGGTCGACAGGGTCCACAGATACGCAGTATTTT.